Detailed here is one TCR beta chain. The entry originates in a study of shared clonotypes between healthy human individuals. About the research overall: Donors consisted of a couple of women and a few men between 18 and 49.

The study separated CD4+ cells into CD45RA+ naive and CD45RA-negative memory subsets. The protocol was immunoSEQ multiplex PCR, while the TCRdb copy is restricted to in-frame clones and leaves out a portion. The data show roughly 2 million clones, about 94% seen once. Germline CDR1 and CDR2: SGHRS and YFSETQ. Trimming stripped 1 base from V and 0 bases from J, with 14 bases between. The CDR3 consists of 16 residues. This chain uses TRBV5-1 with TRBJ2-7, with D tentatively TRBD1 or TRBD2 (5 bases each). The sequence came from a man younger than 35 in good health. Source material: naive CD4+ T cells sorted from blood. Subset noted: CD45RA+ positively selected. The CDR3 DNA sequence: TGCGCCAGCAGCTTGAGAGGGGTGGATCTCTCCTACGAGCAGTACTTC. It yields the protein CASSLRGVDLSYEQYF.